These 8 T cell receptor beta chains came from one sample sequenced in a study of blood T cell repertoires in COVID-19. Clones were sequenced by immunoSEQ multiplex PCR, and TCRdb holds only the in-frame ones, with some missing. The repertoire has some 65,000 clones, about 80% of them found once; the top ten carry 9.7%. Sequenced input: peripheral blood. The receptors were sampled from a human donor in a cohort sampled during active COVID-19.

The J gene is TRBJ1-2, the V gene TRBV29-1, with D maybe TRBD1 (5 bases). This CDR3 spans 13 amino acids. V lost 0 bases and J lost 8, with 13 bases in between. In germline, CDR1 is SQVTM, CDR2 ANQGSEA. The CDR3 loop reads CSVEDYQGKGYTF. The CDR3 DNA reads TGCAGCGTTGAAGATTACCAGGGTAAAGGCTACACCTTC.

The table lists this clone with a few counts. J is TRBJ2-6 and V is TRBV7-6; D is uncertain. V lost 5 bases and J 3 bases, leaving 5 bases between the germline ends. CDR1 SGHVS and CDR2 FNYEAQ come from the germline V gene. CDR3 length: 13 residues. In DNA, the CDR3 is TGTGCCAGCAGCCTCGGTGGGGCCAACGTCCTGACTTTC. Translated, it gives CASSLGGANVLTF.

The chain combines TRBV4-3 with TRBJ2-5, with D unclear. The CDR3 totals 16 residues. Deletions cut 1 base from V and 0 bases from J, with 12 bases between. Germline-derived CDR1 and CDR2 are LGHNA and YSLEER. The CDR3 loop is CASSQGQDLYQETQYF. The CDR3 DNA follows: TGCGCCAGCAGCCAAGGGCAGGATTTGTACCAAGAGACCCAGTACTTC.

This clone was picked up a small number of times. This chain connects TRBV20-1 to TRBJ2-7; TRBD2 might be the D (6 bases). Germline V gene lookup returns CDR1 DFQATT and CDR2 SNEGSKA (reference sequence). The V gene lost 7 bases and the J gene lost 2 bases, with 9 bases spanning the gap. The CDR3 length is 11 residues. CDR3 coding DNA: TGCAGTGTTTCGGGAGCCTACGAGCAGTACTTC. Protein: CSVSGAYEQYF.

This chain links TRBV4-1 with TRBJ1-3; 9 nucleotides agree with TRBD1. This CDR3 comprises 17 residues. The germline CDR1 and CDR2 sequences are MGHRA and YSYEKL. V lost 4 bases and J lost 1; bases outside the gene matches: 8. The CDR3 reads CASSPQPGQGSGNTIYF. The CDR3 nucleotides are TGCGCCAGCAGCCCCCAACCGGGACAGGGATCTGGAAACACCATATATTTT.

This clone was picked up one time. This rearrangement joins TRBV11-2 to TRBJ2-2, with TRBD2 matching 11 bases. V was clipped by 1 base and J by 4 bases; unmatched bases: 11. This CDR3 has 19 amino acids. Germline V gene data show CDR1 as SGHAT and CDR2 as FQNNGV. Here the CDR3 DNA reads TGTGCCAGCAGCTTAGCGGGTTACTTAGCGGGAGGGGCCACCGGGGAGCTGTTTTTT. It codes for CASSLAGYLAGGATGELFF.

This chain connects TRBV7-2 to TRBJ1-2; weak D call: TRBD1 (5 bases). Trimming pared 3 bases from V and 4 bases from J, leaving 15 bases between. The CDR3 sequence is 15 residues long. Germline CDR1 and CDR2: SGHTA and FQGNSA. CDR3 in amino acids: CASSLDPGPGYGYTF. Written as DNA, the CDR3 is TGTGCCAGCAGCTTGGATCCAGGGCCTGGCTATGGCTACACCTTC.

The genes are TRBV3-1 (or the pseudogene TRBV3-2) and TRBJ2-1; TRBD2 matches 7 bases. The germline CDR1 and CDR2 sequences are LGHDT and YNNKEL (reference sequence). CDR3 size: 17 residues. Trimming cost V 1 base and J 2 bases; bases outside gene matches: 8. The CDR3 here is CASSQVSRECPYNEQFF. CDR3 nucleotides: TGTGCCAGCAGCCAAGTTTCGCGGGAGTGCCCCTACAATGAGCAGTTCTTC.